This T cell receptor (beta chain) was obtained from a study of T cell responses to AZD1222 COVID-19 vaccine. This CDR3 is 15 amino acids long. V gave up 7 bases and J gave up 0 bases, with 13 bases separating them. Clones were read by immunoSEQ multiplex PCR, and TCRdb kept only the in-frame ones, dropping some. The sample lists under 170,000 clones; 80% to 95% were seen once. This clone appeared a single time. The receptor was derived from an adult who received the AZD1222 COVID-19 vaccine. The specimen was peripheral blood, collected 28 days after the second AZD1222 dose. The genes are TRBV23-1 and TRBJ1-3; the D is unclear. TRBV23-1 is filed as an ORF, its function uncertain. CDR3 nucleotides: TGCGCCAGCACCCCACAAGGGAACTCTGGAAACACCATATATTTT. This encodes CASTPQGNSGNTIYF.